A selection of T cell receptor beta chains follows, all from one sample in a study of blood T cells in healthy people across ages. TCRdb reanalysed the 5' RACE reads using MiXCR and keeps one entry per CDR3 protein. Among 1,800,000 or so distinct CDR3 sequences listed, about 39% were seen once. The specimen was blood. The receptors stem from a human donor in good health. Each CDR3 is given with its conserved first and last residue. The D gene is left open where the match is weak. Expanded clones are given a class, and other clones once, few, many or no size at all.

d_gene	j_gene	abundance	v_gene	CDR3aa	CDR3nt
NA	TRBJ2-7	few	TRBV13	CASSVSDSFYEQYF	TGTGCCAGCAGCGTATCGGACAGTTTCTACGAGCAGTACTTC
NA	TRBJ1-5	many	TRBV4-1	CASSQDGGQPQHF	TGCGCCAGCAGCCAAGATGGAGGTCAGCCCCAGCATTTT
TRBD2	TRBJ2-1	NA	TRBV6-2/TRBV6-3	CAGSPIAGRTYNEQFF	TGTGCCGGCAGCCCAATAGCGGGGAGGACCTACAATGAGCAGTTCTTC
NA	TRBJ2-7	NA	TRBV4-2	CASSQESGLMPREQYF	TGTGCCAGCAGCCAAGAATCAGGACTGATGCCTCGAGAGCAGTACTTC
NA	TRBJ2-4	few	TRBV6-2/TRBV6-3	CASSYPESLAKNIQYF	TGTGCCAGCAGTTACCCAGAAAGCCTAGCCAAAAACATTCAGTACTTC
NA	TRBJ2-1	few	TRBV20-1	CSAGSPGYNEQFF	TGCAGTGCTGGCTCACCTGGGTACAATGAGCAGTTCTTC
NA	TRBJ2-1	NA	TRBV6-5	CASSYLGATLYNEQFF	TGTGCCAGCAGTTACTTGGGGGCGACCCTCTACAATGAGCAGTTCTTC
NA	TRBJ1-2	few	TRBV4-2	CASSQEARRGGNYGYTF	TGTGCCAGCAGCCAAGAGGCTAGGAGGGGCGGTAACTATGGCTACACCTTC
NA	TRBJ2-1	NA	TRBV7-3	CASSLWADSYNEQFF	TGTGCCAGCAGCTTATGGGCGGACTCCTACAATGAGCAGTTCTTC
NA	TRBJ2-7	NA	TRBV29-1	CSVEDTWSEQYF	TGCAGCGTTGAAGATACATGGTCCGAGCAGTACTTC
NA	TRBJ2-7	NA	TRBV15	CATSGPYPTEGHYEQYF	TGTGCCACCAGCGGACCATACCCGACAGAGGGACATTACGAGCAGTACTTC
NA	TRBJ2-7	NA	TRBV20-1	CSVSKPSGFGYEQYF	TGCAGTGTTAGTAAACCGTCGGGTTTTGGGTACGAGCAGTACTTC
NA	TRBJ1-5	NA	TRBV2	CASSEPLRSSPQHF	TGTGCCAGCAGTGAACCCCTCCGATCTTCGCCCCAGCATTTT
TRBD2	TRBJ2-3	NA	TRBV20-1	CSARDRRGVRDTQYF	TGCAGTGCTAGAGATCGGCGGGGGGTCAGAGATACGCAGTATTTT
NA	TRBJ1-2	once	TRBV7-2	CASSLAGLAYGYTF	TGTGCCAGCAGCTTAGCAGGGTTGGCCTATGGCTACACCTTC
TRBD1	TRBJ2-4	few	TRBV7-8	CASSTGAGTLNIQYF	TGTGCCAGCAGCACAGGGGCAGGGACCCTAAACATTCAGTACTTC
TRBD2	TRBJ2-1	NA	TRBV2	CASGGSGANYNEQFF	TGTGCCAGCGGGGGGAGCGGGGCTAACTACAATGAGCAGTTCTTC
NA	TRBJ2-7	NA	TRBV5-1	CASSVGGVEQYF	TGCGCCAGCAGCGTAGGAGGGGTCGAGCAGTACTTC
NA	TRBJ1-3	few	TRBV5-1	CASSDAYSGNTIYF	TGCGCCAGCAGCGATGCCTACTCTGGAAACACCATATATTTT
NA	TRBJ1-3	NA	TRBV7-2	CASSLNVAGRSGNTIYF	TGTGCCAGCAGCCTAAATGTGGCAGGCCGCTCTGGAAACACCATATATTTT
NA	TRBJ2-1	NA	TRBV5-1	CASSLRTGRGSYNEQFF	TGCGCCAGCAGCCTACGGACGGGACGGGGCTCCTACAATGAGCAGTTCTTC
NA	TRBJ2-2	NA	TRBV6-5	CASSYGLPNTGELFF	TGTGCCAGCAGTTACGGACTCCCGAACACCGGGGAGCTGTTTTTT
NA	TRBJ1-1	once	TRBV25-1	CASENMNTEAFF	TGTGCCAGCGAAAACATGAACACTGAAGCTTTCTTT
TRBD1	TRBJ2-3	NA	TRBV24-1	CATSDSGTALTDTQYF	TGTGCCACCAGTGATTCCGGGACAGCACTTACAGATACGCAGTATTTT
NA	TRBJ1-2	NA	TRBV3-1	CASSFKDYGYTF	TGTGCCAGCAGCTTCAAAGACTATGGCTACACCTTC
NA	TRBJ1-4	NA	TRBV4-3	CASSHTDEGEKLFF	TGCGCCAGCAGCCACACGGATGAGGGTGAAAAACTGTTTTTT
NA	TRBJ1-1	NA	TRBV6-2/TRBV6-3	CATMGGVNTEAFF	TGTGCCACCATGGGAGGGGTGAACACTGAAGCTTTCTTT
NA	TRBJ1-2	NA	TRBV29-1	CSAVRTVYGYTF	TGCAGCGCCGTACGGACAGTCTATGGCTACACCTTC
NA	TRBJ2-3	few	TRBV7-2	CASSARRGDHTDTQYF	TGTGCCAGCAGCGCCCGGAGGGGGGACCACACAGATACGCAGTATTTT
NA	TRBJ1-1	NA	TRBV20-1	CSARHPVGEAFF	TGCAGTGCTAGACATCCTGTAGGTGAAGCTTTCTTT
NA	TRBJ2-7	NA	TRBV10-3	CAITAGASTSYEQYF	TGTGCCATCACCGCGGGGGCCAGCACCTCCTACGAGCAGTACTTC
NA	TRBJ2-5	NA	TRBV9	CASSVGGWGGSGETQYF	TGTGCCAGCAGCGTAGGGGGTTGGGGGGGCTCCGGAGAGACCCAGTACTTC
TRBD1	TRBJ2-3	NA	TRBV12-3/TRBV12-4	CASSSGTGGTDTEYF	TGTGCCAGCAGTTCCGGGACAGGGGGGACAGATACGGAATATTTT
TRBD1	TRBJ1-6	NA	TRBV7-3	CASSTKRGRVSSYNSPLHF	TGTGCCAGCAGCACTAAAAGGGGGCGAGTTAGCTCCTATAATTCACCCCTCCACTTT
NA	TRBJ1-5	few	TRBV28	CASRDDPNQPQHF	TGTGCCAGCAGGGACGACCCAAATCAGCCCCAGCATTTT
TRBD2	TRBJ2-1	NA	TRBV6-2/TRBV6-3	CASSYSETSGVYEQFF	TGTGCCAGCAGTTACTCGGAGACTAGCGGGGTCTATGAGCAGTTCTTC
NA	TRBJ1-5	NA	TRBV5-5	CASSPTLGGRYQPQHF	TGTGCCAGCAGCCCGACTTTGGGGGGCCGGTATCAGCCCCAGCATTTT
NA	TRBJ2-7	NA	TRBV20-1	CSACSTGTQLTEQYF	TGCAGTGCTTGTTCTACAGGGACACAGTTAACCGAGCAGTACTTC
TRBD2	TRBJ2-5	few	TRBV7-2	CASSSQVRLAGNQETQYF	TGTGCCAGCAGCTCACAAGTACGACTAGCGGGGAACCAAGAGACCCAGTACTTC
TRBD2	TRBJ2-5	few	TRBV24-1	CATSDLAGGGETQYF	TGTGCCACCAGTGATCTAGCGGGGGGAGGGGAGACCCAGTACTTC
TRBD1	TRBJ1-1	NA	TRBV12-3/TRBV12-4	CASRPPGQTTEAFF	TGTGCCAGCAGGCCACCGGGACAGACCACTGAAGCTTTCTTT
TRBD1	TRBJ1-5	NA	TRBV12-3/TRBV12-4	CASSLGTGVRPQHF	TGTGCCAGCAGTTTAGGGACAGGGGTACGGCCCCAGCATTTT
NA	TRBJ2-3	many	TRBV12-3/TRBV12-4	CASGPTATDTQYF	TGTGCCAGCGGACCCACGGCCACAGATACGCAGTATTTT
NA	TRBJ1-1	few	TRBV7-9	CASSPLQGGRTEAFF	TGTGCCAGCAGCCCCCTCCAGGGTGGTAGAACTGAAGCTTTCTTT
NA	TRBJ2-5	NA	TRBV28	CASSFLQGPSIQEETQYF	TGTGCCAGCAGTTTCCTACAGGGCCCCTCTATCCAGGAGGAGACCCAGTACTTC
NA	TRBJ1-2	NA	TRBV20-1	CSASQAGRGYTF	TGCAGTGCTAGTCAGGCAGGAAGGGGCTACACCTTC
NA	TRBJ2-3	NA	TRBV7-6	CASSLASAADTQYF	TGTGCCAGCAGCTTAGCGTCGGCGGCAGATACGCAGTATTTT
TRBD2	TRBJ2-3	few	TRBV20-1	CSASLASGVTDTQYF	TGCAGTGCGTCTCTGGCTAGCGGGGTCACAGATACGCAGTATTTT
NA	TRBJ1-1	once	TRBV15	CATSRELLADTEAFF	TGTGCCACCAGCAGGGAACTTCTGGCGGACACTGAAGCTTTCTTT
NA	TRBJ2-7	many	TRBV2	CASSENRAYEQYF	TGTGCCAGCAGTGAAAACAGAGCCTACGAGCAGTACTTC
NA	TRBJ2-7	NA	TRBV7-3	CASSSWQEKQRQNYEQYF	TGTGCCAGCAGCTCCTGGCAGGAGAAACAGAGACAGAACTACGAGCAGTACTTC
NA	TRBJ1-2	few	TRBV12-3/TRBV12-4	CASNAKSGKGEYGYTF	TGTGCCAGCAATGCAAAGTCAGGGAAAGGGGAATATGGCTACACCTTC
TRBD1	TRBJ2-3	NA	TRBV6-6	CASSTWTGSISTDTQYF	TGTGCCAGCAGTACCTGGACAGGGAGCATTAGCACAGATACGCAGTATTTT
NA	TRBJ1-2	few	TRBV20-1	CSAIDDTLYGYTF	TGCAGTGCTATTGACGACACCCTCTATGGCTACACCTTC
TRBD1	TRBJ2-3	NA	TRBV5-6	CASSTGQGGSTQYF	TGTGCCAGCAGCACAGGACAGGGGGGCTCTACGCAGTATTTT
TRBD1	TRBJ2-7	NA	TRBV3-1	CASSHQGQVYEQYF	TGTGCCAGCAGCCATCAGGGACAGGTTTACGAGCAGTACTTC
NA	TRBJ1-1	NA	TRBV4-2	CASSQAKEYTEAFF	TGTGCCAGCAGCCAAGCTAAAGAGTACACTGAGGCTTTCTTT
TRBD2	TRBJ2-2	few	TRBV20-1	CSARCFSGGNTGELFF	TGCAGTGCTAGGTGCTTTAGCGGGGGAAACACCGGGGAGCTGTTTTTT
NA	TRBJ1-2	NA	TRBV7-3	CASSLSPGIDGYTF	TGTGCCAGCAGCTTAAGTCCTGGGATTGATGGCTACACCTTC